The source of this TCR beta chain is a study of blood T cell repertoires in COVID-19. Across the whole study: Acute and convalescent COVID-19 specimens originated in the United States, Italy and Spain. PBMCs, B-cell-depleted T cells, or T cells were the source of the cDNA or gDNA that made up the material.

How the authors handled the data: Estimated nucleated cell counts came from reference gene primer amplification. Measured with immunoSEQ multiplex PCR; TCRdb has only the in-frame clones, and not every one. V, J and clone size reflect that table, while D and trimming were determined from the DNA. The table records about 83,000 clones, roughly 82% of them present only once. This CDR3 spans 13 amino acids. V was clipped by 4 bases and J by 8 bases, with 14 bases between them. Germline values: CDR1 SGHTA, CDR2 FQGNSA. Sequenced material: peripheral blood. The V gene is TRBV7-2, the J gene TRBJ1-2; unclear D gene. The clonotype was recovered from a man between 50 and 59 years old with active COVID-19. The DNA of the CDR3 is TGTGCCAGCAGCTGGAGCACCCCGGGAGGCTACACCTTC. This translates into CASSWSTPGGYTF.